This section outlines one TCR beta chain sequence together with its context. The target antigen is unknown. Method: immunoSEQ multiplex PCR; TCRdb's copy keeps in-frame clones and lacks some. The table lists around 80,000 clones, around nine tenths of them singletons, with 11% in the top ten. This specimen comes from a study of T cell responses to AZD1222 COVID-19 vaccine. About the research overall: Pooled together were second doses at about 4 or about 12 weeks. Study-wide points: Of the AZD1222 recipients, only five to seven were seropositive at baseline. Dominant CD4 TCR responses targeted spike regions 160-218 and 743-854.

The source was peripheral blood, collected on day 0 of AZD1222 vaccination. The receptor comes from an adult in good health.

The CDR3 loop reads CASSLIQKGIWATDTQYF. Here the CDR3 DNA reads TGTGCCAGCAGTTTAATACAGAAGGGAATTTGGGCCACAGATACGCAGTATTTT. The genes are TRBV28 and TRBJ2-3; no clear D gene. The CDR3 length is 18 residues. Looked up from germline, CDR1 is MDHEN and CDR2 is SYDVKM. Trimming left V 2 bases short and J 2 bases short, with 20 bases between.